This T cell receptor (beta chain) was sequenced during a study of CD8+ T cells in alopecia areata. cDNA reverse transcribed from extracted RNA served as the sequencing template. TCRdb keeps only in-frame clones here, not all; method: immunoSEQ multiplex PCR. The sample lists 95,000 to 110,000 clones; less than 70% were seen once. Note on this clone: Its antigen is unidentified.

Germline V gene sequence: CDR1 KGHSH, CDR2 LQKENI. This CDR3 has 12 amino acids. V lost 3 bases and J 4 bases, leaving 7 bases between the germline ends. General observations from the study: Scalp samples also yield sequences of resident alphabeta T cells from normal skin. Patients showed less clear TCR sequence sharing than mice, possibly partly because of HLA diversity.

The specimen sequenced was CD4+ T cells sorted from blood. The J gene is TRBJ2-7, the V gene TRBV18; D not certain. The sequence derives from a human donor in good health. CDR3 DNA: TGTGCCAGCTCACCGGATCATTACGAGCAGTACTTC. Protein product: CASSPDHYEQYF.